Listed below are T cell receptor beta chains from one sample, sequenced in a study of OX40 agonist ivuxolimab in advanced cancers. TCRdb's table, derived via immunoSEQ multiplex PCR, lists solely in-frame clones and lacks some. The data contain around 87,000 clones, around 94% of them seen just once; the ten biggest clones take up about 2.6%. Sequenced here: CD4+ or CD8+ T cells sorted from blood, sampled in a trial of the OX40 agonist ivuxolimab. The receptors here all came from an adult with an advanced solid tumor such as melanoma, head and neck, liver or kidney cancer. Each CDR3 is given with its conserved first and last residue. D genes are given only for firm matches. The size of a clone is reported for some rows only, either as once, few or many, or as a class for expanded clones.

TRBV5-4,-,TRBJ2-1,-,CASSEEGRDEQFF,TGTGCCAGCAGCGAAGAGGGCAGGGATGAGCAGTTCTTC
TRBV7-4,TRBD1,TRBJ2-7,-,CASSLGPGQGAYEQYF,TGTGCCAGCAGCTTAGGACCGGGACAGGGGGCCTACGAGCAGTACTTC
TRBV12-5,TRBD1,TRBJ2-5,-,CASHPGQGPQTQYF,TGTGCTAGCCACCCCGGACAGGGTCCTCAGACCCAGTACTTC
TRBV11-2,-,TRBJ2-5,-,CASTEGETQYF,TGTGCCAGCACCGAAGGAGAGACCCAGTACTTC
TRBV5-1,-,TRBJ1-3,-,CALRGISSGNTIYF,TGCGCCCTCCGGGGCATATCCTCTGGAAACACCATATATTTT
TRBV9,-,TRBJ2-2,once,CASSGQDTGELFF,TGTGCCAGCAGCGGACAGGACACCGGGGAGCTGTTTTTT
TRBV10-3,-,TRBJ1-5,-,CAISVEGGTQHF,TGTGCCATCAGTGTTGAGGGCGGCACCCAGCATTTT
TRBV27,-,TRBJ1-2,-,CASSSSFGSNYGYTF,TGTGCCAGCAGTTCATCCTTCGGCTCTAACTATGGCTACACCTTC
TRBV19,TRBD2,TRBJ2-1,-,CASSITSAGNEQFF,TGTGCCAGTAGTATCACTAGCGCCGGCAATGAGCAGTTCTTC
TRBV2,-,TRBJ1-1,once,CARDWGAEAFF,TGTGCCAGGGACTGGGGCGCTGAAGCTTTCTTT
TRBV19,TRBD1,TRBJ2-7,-,CASSPGTDDVYEQYF,TGTGCCAGTAGTCCCGGGACAGATGACGTCTACGAGCAGTACTTC
TRBV6-1,-,TRBJ2-1,-,CASSEAPGSSYNEQFF,TGTGCCAGCAGTGAAGCTCCGGGAAGCTCCTACAATGAGCAGTTCTTC
TRBV6-5,-,TRBJ1-1,-,CATASASEAFF,TGTGCCACCGCTTCGGCGTCAGAAGCTTTCTTT
TRBV9,-,TRBJ1-2,-,CASSPPDGLPGYTF,TGTGCCAGCAGCCCCCCGGACGGGCTTCCCGGCTACACCTTC
TRBV5-8,-,TRBJ1-4,-,CASSLVGGPRRKGNEKLFF,TGTGCCAGCAGCTTGGTAGGCGGGCCGAGGAGAAAGGGGAATGAAAAACTGTTTTTT
TRBV6-5,TRBD1,TRBJ1-5,once,CASSYSTGSNQPQHF,TGTGCCAGCAGTTACTCGACAGGGAGCAATCAGCCCCAGCATTTT
TRBV27,-,TRBJ2-1,-,CASTGDSNEQFF,TGTGCCAGCACGGGGGACAGCAATGAGCAGTTCTTC
TRBV4-3,-,TRBJ1-2,once,CASSHGSGTSTVYTF,TGCGCCAGCAGCCATGGTTCCGGGACATCGACCGTCTACACCTTC
TRBV27,TRBD1,TRBJ2-7,-,CASRDRIYEQYF,TGTGCCAGCAGGGACAGGATCTACGAGCAGTACTTC
TRBV13,-,TRBJ1-5,-,CASSLGQGLGVAQHF,TGTGCCAGCAGCTTAGGTCAGGGGCTCGGTGTGGCCCAGCATTTT
TRBV7-3,-,TRBJ2-2,once,CASSLSNTGELFF,TGTGCCAGCAGCTTATCGAACACCGGGGAGCTGTTTTTT
TRBV5-6,-,TRBJ2-1,-,CASSLLRYSSYNEQFF,TGTGCCAGCAGCTTACTCAGATACAGCTCCTACAATGAGCAGTTCTTC
TRBV10-3,-,TRBJ1-1,-,CAISDRHRGTNTEAFF,TGTGCCATCAGTGATCGGCACCGGGGAACGAACACTGAAGCTTTCTTT
TRBV6-1,-,TRBJ1-4,-,CASSETRKPTKLFF,TGTGCCAGCAGTGAGACGCGCAAACCCACTAAACTGTTTTTT
TRBV6-6,-,TRBJ1-5,-,CASSYSNSGHQPQHF,TGTGCCAGCAGTTACTCGAATTCAGGGCATCAGCCCCAGCATTTT
TRBV27,-,TRBJ1-5,-,CASSSGYSNQPQHF,TGTGCCAGCAGTTCAGGGTATAGCAATCAGCCCCAGCATTTT
TRBV15,-,TRBJ1-2,-,CATSMKRVGDGYTF,TGTGCCACCAGCATGAAAAGAGTCGGAGATGGCTACACCTTC
TRBV4-1,-,TRBJ2-3,-,CASSQGRGRSTDTQYF,TGCGCCAGCAGCCAAGGGAGGGGTCGAAGCACAGATACGCAGTATTTT
TRBV30,TRBD2,TRBJ2-4,-,CAWSGYDTSGGALAKNIQYF,TGTGCCTGGAGCGGTTACGATACTAGCGGGGGGGCCCTAGCCAAAAACATTCAGTACTTC
TRBV7-8,-,TRBJ1-1,-,CASSLGTYTEAFF,TGTGCCAGCAGCTTAGGCACCTACACTGAAGCTTTCTTT
TRBV13,-,TRBJ2-5,-,CASSPSYQETQYF,TGTGCCAGCAGCCCATCGTACCAAGAGACCCAGTACTTC
TRBV13,TRBD2,TRBJ2-1,-,CASRGGGNYEQFF,TGTGCCAGCAGGGGCGGGGGGAACTATGAGCAGTTCTTC
TRBV9,-,TRBJ2-4,-,CASSVGGGSKNIQYF,TGTGCCAGCAGCGTAGGTGGGGGCTCCAAAAACATTCAGTACTTC
TRBV4-1,-,TRBJ2-1,-,CASSQDPPPSSEQFF,TGCGCCAGCAGCCAAGACCCCCCCCCTAGCAGTGAGCAGTTCTTC
TRBV7-8,-,TRBJ1-1,-,CASSFSTTEAFF,TGTGCCAGCAGCTTCTCTACGACTGAAGCTTTCTTT
TRBV29-1,TRBD1,TRBJ2-1,-,CSRNRGASYNEQFF,TGCAGCAGAAACAGGGGAGCGTCCTACAATGAGCAGTTCTTC
TRBV5-1,TRBD1,TRBJ2-3,-,CASSLGQGLYTDTQYF,TGCGCCAGCAGCTTGGGACAGGGCTTATACACAGATACGCAGTATTTT
TRBV6-6,-,TRBJ1-1,-,CASSYLGTEAFF,TGTGCCAGCAGTTACTTGGGCACTGAAGCTTTCTTT
TRBV9,TRBD1,TRBJ1-4,-,CARSGQANEKLFF,TGTGCCAGGTCGGGACAGGCTAATGAAAAACTGTTTTTT
TRBV7-9,-,TRBJ2-3,-,CASSSITDTQYF,TGTGCCAGCAGCAGTATCACAGATACGCAGTATTTT
TRBV11-2,-,TRBJ1-2,-,CASSLARIGVRAYGYTF,TGTGCCAGCAGCTTAGCTCGGATAGGGGTACGGGCGTATGGCTACACCTTC
TRBV4-1,-,TRBJ2-1,-,CASSQIPGRGRVDEQFF,TGCGCCAGCAGCCAAATTCCCGGGAGGGGGCGCGTCGATGAGCAGTTCTTC
TRBV29-1,-,TRBJ2-1,-,CSVEGGELYNEQFF,TGCAGCGTCGAAGGTGGAGAACTCTACAATGAGCAGTTCTTC
TRBV27,-,TRBJ1-5,-,CASSPSGGRGNQPQHF,TGTGCCAGCAGCCCTAGCGGGGGGAGGGGCAATCAGCCCCAGCATTTT
TRBV7-9,TRBD2,TRBJ2-7,-,CASSGRATGDGYEQYF,TGTGCCAGCAGCGGGAGGGCTACGGGAGATGGCTACGAGCAGTACTTC
TRBV19,-,TRBJ2-5,once,CASSIVRGGQETQYF,TGTGCCAGTAGTATTGTCAGGGGAGGCCAAGAGACCCAGTACTTC
TRBV4-1,-,TRBJ1-1,once,CASSQDREFAEAFF,TGCGCCAGCAGCCAAGATCGGGAATTCGCTGAAGCTTTCTTT
TRBV13,-,TRBJ1-2,-,CASSSRTDANYGYTF,TGTGCCAGCAGCAGTCGGACAGACGCTAACTATGGCTACACCTTC
TRBV13,TRBD1,TRBJ2-7,-,CASSLAGTGRHEQYF,TGTGCCAGCAGCCTCGCCGGGACAGGGAGGCACGAGCAGTACTTC
TRBV7-9,TRBD2,TRBJ2-5,-,CAGGTSGNQETQYF,TGTGCTGGGGGGACTAGCGGCAACCAAGAGACCCAGTACTTC
TRBV12-5,-,TRBJ2-5,-,CASGLVGAPVQETQYF,TGTGCTAGTGGTTTGGTCGGCGCTCCCGTACAAGAGACCCAGTACTTC
TRBV25-1,-,TRBJ2-7,-,CASSLGRFWDEQYF,TGTGCCAGCAGTCTTGGTAGATTTTGGGACGAGCAGTACTTC
TRBV7-9,-,TRBJ2-7,-,CASSLEGWHGESYEQYF,TGTGCCAGCAGCTTAGAGGGCTGGCACGGGGAATCCTACGAGCAGTACTTC